This T cell receptor beta chain derives from a study of yellow fever vaccine responses in identical twins. Overall study results and limits: On the reported evidence, twins' vaccine T cell responses seemed partly convergent and partly personalized.

With respect to this clonotype: Its antigen is unidentified.

CDR3 length: 13 amino acids. V gave up 6 bases and J gave up 3 bases, with 11 bases separating them. The germline V gene has CDR1 PRHDT and CDR2 FYEKMQ (reference sequence). TCRdb re-analysed the RT-PCR reads in MiXCR, keeping a single row per CDR3 protein. The table records around 3,600 distinct CDR3 sequences, 84% of them present only once. The chain joins TRBV13 to TRBJ1-2, with unresolved D. Sequenced material: T cells from blood (PBMCs), unsorted or a sorted subset (not recorded which), taken before or after yellow fever vaccination (not recorded which). This TCR derives from a woman younger than 30 who received the yellow fever vaccine. The chain's CDR3 is CASRFYGDYGYTF. The DNA of the CDR3 is TGTGCCAGCAGATTTTATGGAGACTATGGCTACACCTTC. Using reference TRBV13 and TRBJ1-2 for the parts outside the CDR3, the full variable domain is AAGVIQSPRHLIKEKRETATLKCYPIPRHDTVYWYQQGPGQDPQFLISFYEKMQSDKGSIPDRFSAQQFSDYHSELNMSSLELGDSALYFCASRFYGDYGYTFGSGTRLTVV.